The 10 T cell receptor beta chains below all came from one sample that was sequenced in a study of identical twins. MiXCR, run by TCRdb on the 5' RACE reads, gives a single entry per CDR3 protein. This sample has some 1,700,000 distinct CDR3 sequences; about 30% occur once, and the top ten carry around 0.25%. Sample: cord blood. These TCRs come from a newborn girl in good health.

The chain has TRBV11-2 and TRBJ1-4; D unresolved. CDR1 is SGHAT, CDR2 FQNNGV, per germline. The CDR3 has 14 residues. The V end was cut by 0 bases, the J end by 8 bases, with 10 bases between. CDR3 loop: CASSLESLGEKLFF. In DNA form, the CDR3 reads TGTGCCAGCAGCTTAGAGAGTTTGGGCGAAAAACTGTTTTTT.

This clonotype appeared a single time. Possible read error: a much larger clone is one base away. The rearrangement joins TRBV9 to TRBJ2-5, with no clear D. The germline V gene has CDR1 SGDLS and CDR2 YYNGEE. The CDR3 extends over 13 amino acids. Between the trimmed V and J ends, which lost 0 bases and 5 bases, there was a span of 8 bases. The CDR3 DNA follows: TGTGCCAGCAGCGTAGTTACCGGGGAGACCCAGTACTTC. It yields the protein CASSVVTGETQYF. The whole variable domain, filled in from reference TRBV9 and TRBJ2-5, reads DSGVTQTPKHLITATGQRVTLRCSPRSGDLSVYWYQQSLDQGLQFLIQYYNGEERAKGNILERFSAQQFPDLHSELNLSSLELGDSALYFCASSVVTGETQYFGPGTRLLVL.

The chain has TRBV7-2 and TRBJ2-5; 8 bases align to TRBD2. This CDR3 has 17 residues. Trimming took 5 bases from V and 2 from J; bases not matched to a gene: 13. Germline loops: CDR1 SGHTA, CDR2 FQGNSA. The CDR3 spells CASSRRGTRWLQETQYF. In nucleotides, the CDR3 is TGTGCCAGCAGCCGGAGGGGGACTAGATGGTTACAAGAGACCCAGTACTTC.

Concerning this clonotype itself: The germline gene is not matched at one end of the junction; a read error may be the cause. The rearrangement uses TRBV7-2 and TRBJ2-4; a weak D match, TRBD1 (6 bases). Germline CDR1 SGHTA, CDR2 FQGNSA. The CDR3 contains 15 residues. The CDR3 bases are TGTGCCGGCAGCTTAGGGGGAGTGGCCAAAAACATTCAGTACTTC. Translated: CAGSLGGVAKNIQYF.

This clonotype was counted only a few times. The chain is built from TRBV11-2 and TRBJ1-4; perhaps TRBD1 as D (5 bases). V dropped 1 base and J dropped 3 bases, with 9 bases sitting between them. There are 15 residues in the CDR3. Germline-derived CDR1 and CDR2 are SGHAT and FQNNGV. The CDR3 region is CASSLGWGPNEKLFF. The CDR3 nucleotides are TGTGCCAGCAGCTTAGGCTGGGGCCCTAATGAAAAACTGTTTTTT.

This clonotype has a handful of counts. The gene calls are TRBV20-1 and TRBJ2-1, with TRBD1 matching 9 bases. The V segment lost 6 bases and the J segment 8 bases; nucleotides outside the gene matches: 11. The V gene's germline CDR1 is DFQATT and CDR2 SNEGSKA (reference sequence). The length of the CDR3 is 14 residues. CDR3 bases: TGCAGTGCCCAGGACAGGGGCTCTTCATATGAGCAGTTCTTC. Protein: CSAQDRGSSYEQFF.

The chain couples TRBV5-1 to TRBJ2-7; D gene uncertain. CDR3 length: 14 residues. CDR1 and CDR2 (germline): SGHRS, YFSETQ. V gave up 4 bases and J gave up 6 bases, with 17 bases separating them. CDR3 loop: CASSQVIESVEQYF. The CDR3 DNA follows: TGCGCCAGCAGCCAGGTGATTGAGTCGGTCGAGCAGTACTTC.

A few counts support this clonotype. The chain couples TRBV27 to TRBJ2-3; D call uncertain. Deletions cut 4 bases from V and 10 bases from J, with 12 bases between. Germline-derived CDR1 and CDR2 are MNHEY and SMNVEV (reference sequence). The CDR3 sequence is 12 residues long. The CDR3 protein is CASSWVGEAQYF. CDR3 nucleotides: TGTGCCAGCAGTTGGGTCGGCGAGGCGCAGTATTTT.

The V call is TRBV7-9, the J call TRBJ1-3; tentative D call: TRBD1 (5 bases). Germline V lookup: CDR1 SEHNR, CDR2 FQNEAQ (reference sequence). The CDR3 consists of 14 residues. The V end was cut by 10 bases, the J end by 0 bases, with 13 bases between. The CDR3 loop reads CATSRASSGNTIYF. The CDR3, as DNA: TGTGCCACCTCCAGGGCCTCCTCTGGAAACACCATATATTTT.

This chain connects TRBV20-1 to TRBJ2-7; D is unresolved. CDR3 length: 18 amino acids. Germline loops: CDR1 DFQATT, CDR2 SNEGSKA (reference sequence). V was cut by 6 bases and J by 0 bases, with 27 bases left in between. In nucleotides, the CDR3 is TGCAGTGCAGCTCTTGGGTACTCACACACAGCAAGCTCCTACGAGCAGTACTTC. It yields the protein CSAALGYSHTASSYEQYF.